These 26 T cell receptor beta chains share one sample of origin, sequenced in a study of blood T cells in healthy people across ages. A sample-barcoded 5' primer and a J-beta primer mix were used in a second PCR of about 7 to 12 cycles. TCRdb passed the 5' RACE reads through MiXCR, listing each CDR3 protein once. The sample lists over a million distinct CDR3 sequences; 45% to 70% were seen once. Sequences were obtained from blood. These receptors were obtained from a young man in good health.

The gene calls are TRBV15 and TRBJ1-3; D is unclear. This CDR3 has 17 amino acids. Per the germline V gene, CDR1 is LNHNV and CDR2 is YYDKDF (reference sequence). Trimming left V 0 bases short and J 0 bases short, with 12 bases between. The CDR3 is CATSRDRVESSGNTIYF. CDR3 DNA sequence: TGTGCCACCAGCAGAGATCGGGTAGAGAGCTCTGGAAACACCATATATTTT. Full variable domain (remainder filled in from reference TRBV15 and TRBJ1-3): DAMVIQNPRYQVTQFGKPVTLSCSQTLNHNVMYWYQQKSSQAPKLLFHYYDKDFNNEADTPDNFQSRRPNTSFCFLDIRSPGLGDTAMYLCATSRDRVESSGNTIYFGEGSWLTVV.

The chain joins TRBV20-1 to TRBJ2-3; 15 nucleotides match TRBD2. V lost 5 bases, J lost 0 bases, and 12 bases stayed unmatched. Germline lookup yields CDR1 DFQATT and CDR2 SNEGSKA (reference sequence). CDR3 size: 19 residues. CDR3 bases: TGCAGTGCTGGGTCCCGGGGACTAGCGGGGGGAGCTAGCACAGATACGCAGTATTTT. Translating gives CSAGSRGLAGGASTDTQYF.

This clonotype has only a few counts. The gene calls are TRBV29-1 and TRBJ1-4; 7 nucleotides match TRBD1. Looked up from germline, CDR1 is SQVTM and CDR2 is ANQGSEA. V shed 3 bases and J 4 bases; nucleotides not matched to a gene: 5. The CDR3 extends over 14 amino acids. Written as DNA, the CDR3 is TGCAGCGTTGACGTTGCAGGGGGTAATGAAAAACTGTTTTTT. Translation gives CSVDVAGGNEKLFF.

This sequence joins TRBV6-6 and TRBJ1-2; D might be TRBD1 (6 bases). This CDR3 is built from 14 residues. CDR1 MNHNY and CDR2 SVGAGI come from the germline V gene (reference sequence). V dropped 5 bases and J dropped 4 bases, with 14 bases sitting between them. The DNA for the CDR3 is TGTGCCAGCAGTGCTGGACAGACTTTCTATGGCTACACCTTC. It translates to CASSAGQTFYGYTF.

The CDR3 protein is CASTVLGNNEQFF. The CDR3 DNA sequence: TGTGCCAGTACCGTACTAGGGAACAATGAGCAGTTCTTC. The chain joins TRBV19 to TRBJ2-1, with D maybe TRBD2 (5 bases). V was clipped by 7 bases and J by 5 bases, with 12 bases between them. CDR3 size: 13 residues. Germline V gives CDR1 LNHDA, CDR2 SQIVND (reference sequence).

This clonotype was detected once. The gene calls are TRBV4-1 and TRBJ2-5, with a weak D call TRBD2 (6 bases). The end of the DNA is better explained by TRBJ2-7, so the J call may be wrong. The CDR3 is 15 residues long. Germline V gene sequence: CDR1 MGHRA, CDR2 YSYEKL. This chain's CDR3 is CASSQFLTAGGEQYF. For the CDR3, the DNA is TGCGCCAGCAGCCAGTTCTTGACAGCGGGCGGCGAGCAGTACTTC.

This clonotype came up a few times. This rearrangement joins TRBV5-1 to TRBJ2-7, with D maybe TRBD1 (6 bases). V lost 4 bases and J 6 bases, leaving 17 bases between the germline ends. The CDR3 is 14 residues long. The germline V gene encodes CDR1 SGHRS and CDR2 YFSETQ. Here the CDR3 reads CASSGDMAVFEQYF. CDR3 in DNA: TGCGCCAGCAGCGGGGACATGGCAGTTTTCGAGCAGTACTTC.

This chain links TRBV7-9 with TRBJ2-7; D call uncertain. The length of the CDR3 is 12 residues. Germline CDR1 and CDR2: SEHNR and FQNEAQ (reference sequence). The V and J ends lost 4 bases and 5 bases respectively, with 9 bases between them. DNA for the CDR3: TGTGCCAGCAGCTCCCTCGTCGACGAGCAGTACTTC. It is translated as CASSSLVDEQYF.

This clonotype was counted a single time. The J gene is TRBJ1-2, the V gene TRBV27; D is possibly TRBD1 (5 bases). Trimming cost V 11 bases and J 2 bases, with 12 bases left between them. There are 12 residues in the CDR3. Germline V lookup: CDR1 MNHEY, CDR2 SMNVEV (reference sequence). CDR3 amino acids: CAVGVLNYGYTF. The CDR3 DNA sequence: TGTGCCGTGGGGGTCCTCAACTATGGCTACACCTTC.

This chain uses TRBV29-1 with TRBJ2-1, with a tentative D call TRBD2 (5 bases). V was cut by 6 bases and J by 7 bases, with 16 bases left in between. CDR3 size: 13 residues. Germline-derived CDR1 and CDR2 are SQVTM and ANQGSEA. The CDR3: CSVAPRGWNEQFF. CDR3 DNA: TGCAGCGTCGCCCCCCGAGGGTGGAATGAGCAGTTCTTC.

The V call is TRBV13, the J call TRBJ2-3; TRBD2 agrees at 9 bases. The germline V gene encodes CDR1 PRHDT and CDR2 FYEKMQ (reference sequence). The CDR3 consists of 15 residues. The J segment lost 2 bases and the V segment lost 5 bases, leaving 5 bases of the junction unmatched. DNA of the CDR3: TGTGCCAGCAGCCAGGGACTAGCATCCACAGATACGCAGTATTTT. It yields the protein CASSQGLASTDTQYF.

The chain joins TRBV29-1 to TRBJ1-2; a possible D gene is TRBD1 (6 bases). The CDR3 runs 15 residues. CDR1 is SQVTM and CDR2 is ANQGSEA in the germline V gene. V dropped 2 bases and J dropped 0 bases, with 13 bases sitting between them. The CDR3 loop reads CSVESRQATNYGYTF. CDR3 coding DNA: TGCAGCGTTGAATCTAGACAGGCCACTAACTATGGCTACACCTTC.

The CDR3 spells CASSQDVQIGSNEQFF. The CDR3 bases are TGCGCCAGCAGCCAAGATGTCCAGATTGGCAGCAATGAGCAGTTCTTC. The chain links TRBV4-3 to TRBJ2-1; D uncertain. Trimming took off 0 bases at V and 6 bases at J, with 15 bases between the two ends. There are 16 residues in the CDR3. CDR1 LGHNA and CDR2 YSLEER come from the germline V gene.

The rearrangement links TRBV29-1 to TRBJ1-5; 10 nucleotides line up with TRBD1. This CDR3 region has 16 residues. CDR1 is SQVTM and CDR2 is ANQGSEA in the germline V gene. The J segment lost 5 bases and the V segment lost 4 bases, leaving 11 bases of the junction unmatched. In DNA, the CDR3 is TGCAGCGTTGCCGACTATCCCGGGACAGGGGATCAGCCCCAGCATTTT. Amino acid sequence: CSVADYPGTGDQPQHF.

J is TRBJ1-6 and V is TRBV20-1; D remains ambiguous. V was pared by 5 bases and J by 7 bases, with 12 bases between. The CDR3 totals 13 residues. Germline lookup yields CDR1 DFQATT and CDR2 SNEGSKA (reference sequence). The CDR3 DNA is TGCAGTGCTGAGAGGGTAGGAAATTCACCCCTCCACTTT. It yields the protein CSAERVGNSPLHF.

This chain uses TRBV3-1 with TRBJ2-7, with 8 positions matching TRBD2. The J call is uncertain, as TRBJ2-5 better fits the DNA end. CDR1 is LGHDT and CDR2 is YNNKEL in the germline V gene (reference sequence). The CDR3 contains 18 residues. CDR3 nucleotide sequence: TGTGCCAGCAGCCAAGAGACTAGCGAGTTCTTCCCCCGAGAGACCCAGTACTTC. This sequence encodes CASSQETSEFFPRETQYF.

This clonotype occurred once. The chain links TRBV20-1 to TRBJ1-1; D unclear. Trimming pared 2 bases from V and 5 bases from J, leaving 12 bases between. Per germline, CDR1 DFQATT and CDR2 SNEGSKA (reference sequence). This CDR3 is 13 amino acids long. The CDR3 DNA reads as TGCAGTGCTAGAAAAGAGGGTTCGACTGAAGCTTTCTTT. It specifies CSARKEGSTEAFF.

CDR3 protein: CASGDSTNEKLFF. The CDR3 bases are TGTGCCAGCGGGGACAGTACGAATGAAAAACTGTTTTTT. J is TRBJ1-4 and V is TRBV9; 7 bases are a match to TRBD1. Germline values: CDR1 SGDLS, CDR2 YYNGEE. The trim removed 7 bases at V and 5 bases at J, leaving 5 bases unmatched. The CDR3 runs 13 residues.

In DNA form, the CDR3 reads TGTGCCAGCAGCGCCGTAGCGGGAGGGCCGTACGAGCAGTACTTC. Translating it yields CASSAVAGGPYEQYF. J is TRBJ2-4 and V is TRBV9; 11 bases line up with TRBD2. The J call may be faulty, since TRBJ2-7 better matches the DNA end. Looked up from germline, CDR1 is SGDLS and CDR2 is YYNGEE. The CDR3 sequence is 15 residues long.

V is TRBV7-2 and J is TRBJ1-6, with D maybe TRBD1 (6 bases). The germline V gene has CDR1 SGHTA and CDR2 FQGNSA. This CDR3 comprises 13 residues. V lost 5 bases and J 12 bases, leaving 14 bases between the germline ends. The CDR3 DNA reads as TGTGCCAGCAGCCTGGAAACAGGGAGACCCCTCCACTTT. Protein: CASSLETGRPLHF.

The rearrangement joins TRBV7-9 to TRBJ1-1, with TRBD1 identical over 10 bases. CDR3 size: 15 residues. The germline CDR1 and CDR2 sequences are SEHNR and FQNEAQ (reference sequence). V gave up 3 bases and J gave up 0 bases; unmatched junction bases: 1. The CDR3, as DNA: TGTGCCAGCAGCTTGGGACAGGGGATGAACACTGAAGCTTTCTTT. It specifies CASSLGQGMNTEAFF.

This clonotype was seen a handful of times. The CDR3, as DNA: TGTGCCAGCAGACGGGACAGGGGGTGGGAGACCCAGTACTTC. This encodes CASRRDRGWETQYF. The gene calls are TRBV6-1 and TRBJ2-5; 11 bases align to TRBD1. The J segment lost 5 bases and the V segment lost 6 bases, leaving 5 bases of the junction unmatched. This CDR3 spans 14 amino acids. CDR1 is MNHNS, CDR2 SASEGT, per germline.

This clonotype has only a few counts. This chain connects TRBV30 to TRBJ1-1; 7 bases match TRBD1. After removal of 0 bases from V and 2 bases from J, the junction contained 3 bases not matched to a gene. From germline, CDR1 is GTSNPN and CDR2 SVGIG (reference sequence). CDR3 length: 14 residues. This CDR3 is CAWSVGTANTEAFF. CDR3 sequence (DNA): TGTGCCTGGAGTGTCGGGACAGCCAACACTGAAGCTTTCTTT.

In this sample, this clonotype turned up a few times. This sequence joins TRBV29-1 and TRBJ1-1, with unresolved D. Germline loops: CDR1 SQVTM, CDR2 ANQGSEA. V was trimmed by 7 bases and J by 3 bases, leaving 9 bases between them. This CDR3 has 11 amino acids. The CDR3 DNA sequence: TGCAGCGGGAAAATCGACACTGAAGCTTTCTTT. It yields the protein CSGKIDTEAFF.

The chain recombines TRBV6-5 with TRBJ2-6, with D possibly matching TRBD1 (7 bases). Trimming shortened V by 11 bases and J by 4 bases, and 18 bases separated the two germline ends. Germline lookup yields CDR1 MNHEY and CDR2 SVGAGI. The CDR3 sequence is 15 residues long. The CDR3 region has the DNA TGTGCCGGTGGACCGACAGGGAGGGGGGCCAACGTCCTGACTTTC. Amino acid sequence: CAGGPTGRGANVLTF.

The chain employs TRBV10-3 and TRBJ1-5; D call uncertain. V dropped 5 bases and J dropped 0 bases, with 17 bases sitting between them. The CDR3 is made up of 17 amino acids. The germline V gene encodes CDR1 ENHRY and CDR2 SYGVKD. CDR3 in amino acids: CAISPNATEYSNQPQHF. In nucleotides, the CDR3 is TGTGCCATCAGTCCCAATGCGACGGAATATAGCAATCAGCCCCAGCATTTT.